This T cell receptor beta chain was sequenced for a study of T cell responses to AZD1222 COVID-19 vaccine. General observations from the study: AZD1222 recipients seropositive at baseline numbered only six or seven. Spike-specific TCR breadth and depth went up after people got two AZD1222 doses.

CDR3 length: 13 residues. Germline-derived CDR1 and CDR2 are MNHEY and SMNVEV (reference sequence). Deletions cut 3 bases from V and 8 bases from J, with 13 bases between. Some clones are missing from TCRdb's copy, which holds only in-frame ones; the method was immunoSEQ multiplex PCR. The sample has 120,000 or so clones; about 90% are singletons. As regards this clone: The antigen is unknown.

The chain links TRBV27 to TRBJ1-1; D uncertain. The specimen comprised peripheral blood, sampled on day 0 of MenACWY control vaccination. This sequence originates from an adult in good health. Here the CDR3 DNA reads TGTGCCAGCAGTTTTGGTACAGTATACGAAGCTTTCTTT. It translates to CASSFGTVYEAFF.